This is a list of T cell receptor beta chains from one sample in a study of cytomegalovirus exposure and HLA in healthy donors. The protocol was immunoSEQ multiplex PCR, while the TCRdb copy is restricted to in-frame clones and leaves out a portion. Of approximately 79,000 clones listed, 65% to 75% are singletons. The sample comprised PBMCs. The source is a man aged 40-49 years in good health and CMV-seropositive. The CDR3 runs from the conserved cysteine through the conserved F or W. The D gene is left open where the match is weak. Rows give clone size only sometimes, using once, few, many, or a class for an expanded clone.

>-|TRBJ2-5|TRBV7-2|TRBD2
TGTGCCAGCAGCTTAGTCGGCGGGGGGAGTACGGAGACCCAGTACTTC
CASSLVGGGSTETQYF
>-|TRBJ2-5|TRBV14|-
TGTGCCAGCAGCCAAGATTGGAGAGAGACCCAGTACTTC
CASSQDWRETQYF
>-|TRBJ1-1|TRBV27|TRBD1
TGTGCCAGCAGACCGACAGGGGCCCTCGGGGGTACTGAAGCTTTCTTT
CASRPTGALGGTEAFF
>-|TRBJ1-2|TRBV19|TRBD1
TGTGCCAGTAGTAACGACAGGGGGCTAGGAGGCTACACCTTC
CASSNDRGLGGYTF
>few|TRBJ1-2|TRBV2|-
TGTGCCAGCAGGGTCCCGGGGGGGGCGAGCGATGGCTACACCTTC
CASRVPGGASDGYTF
>once|TRBJ2-3|TRBV21-1|-
TGTGCCAGCAGCATCCACAGGGGGCAGGGAGATACGCAGTATTTT
CASSIHRGQGDTQYF
>-|TRBJ1-2|TRBV29-1|TRBD1
TGCAGCTCGACAGGGGACTATGGCTACACCTTC
CSSTGDYGYTF
>-|TRBJ2-7|TRBV5-8|-
TGTGCCAGCAGCTTGGGACGTGCCCAGGGGCGAGGGTCCGGCGAGCAGTACTTC
CASSLGRAQGRGSGEQYF
>-|TRBJ1-2|TRBV30|TRBD1
TGTGCCTGGTCCGACCCTGGGACAGCGCTTGCCTATGGCTACACCTTC
CAWSDPGTALAYGYTF
>-|TRBJ2-7|TRBV10-3|-
TGTGCCATCAGTGCCCGGGACACTCACTACGAGCAGTACTTC
CAISARDTHYEQYF
>-|TRBJ1-2|TRBV5-1|-
TGCGCCAGCAGCCCCGGGGGGGTCGCGGAACTGCAGTCCTATGGCTACACCTTC
CASSPGGVAELQSYGYTF
>-|TRBJ2-7|TRBV7-2|-
TGTGCCAGCAGCTTAGTGGGGCAGCGCGAGCAGTACTTC
CASSLVGQREQYF
>-|TRBJ2-5|TRBV18|-
TGTGCCAGCTCACCACCCCAGGGTCAGCTGACACAGACCCAGTACTTC
CASSPPQGQLTQTQYF
>many|TRBJ2-2|TRBV5-5|TRBD1
TGTGCCAGCAGCTCTTTAGGGGGCGCGAACACCGGGGAGCTGTTTTTT
CASSSLGGANTGELFF
>-|TRBJ2-3|TRBV6-5|-
TGTGCCAGCAGTCTTAGCACAGATACGCAGTATTTT
CASSLSTDTQYF